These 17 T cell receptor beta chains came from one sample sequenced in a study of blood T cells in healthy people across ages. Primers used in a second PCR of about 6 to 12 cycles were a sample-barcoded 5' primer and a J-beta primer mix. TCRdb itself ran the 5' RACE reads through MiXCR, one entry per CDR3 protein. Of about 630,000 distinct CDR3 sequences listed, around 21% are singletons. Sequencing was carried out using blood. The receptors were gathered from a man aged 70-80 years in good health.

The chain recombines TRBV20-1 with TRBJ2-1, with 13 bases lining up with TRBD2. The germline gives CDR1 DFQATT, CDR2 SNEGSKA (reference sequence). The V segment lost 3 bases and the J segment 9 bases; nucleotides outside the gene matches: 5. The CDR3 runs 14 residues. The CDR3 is CSARGLAGRGEQFF. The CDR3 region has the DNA TGCAGTGCTAGGGGACTAGCGGGACGGGGTGAGCAGTTCTTC.

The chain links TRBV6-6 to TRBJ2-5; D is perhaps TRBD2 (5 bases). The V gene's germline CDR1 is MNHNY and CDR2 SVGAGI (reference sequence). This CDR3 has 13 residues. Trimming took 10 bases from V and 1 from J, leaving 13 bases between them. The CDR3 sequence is CATGSALQETQYF. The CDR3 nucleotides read TGTGCCACTGGGAGCGCGCTCCAAGAGACCCAGTACTTC.

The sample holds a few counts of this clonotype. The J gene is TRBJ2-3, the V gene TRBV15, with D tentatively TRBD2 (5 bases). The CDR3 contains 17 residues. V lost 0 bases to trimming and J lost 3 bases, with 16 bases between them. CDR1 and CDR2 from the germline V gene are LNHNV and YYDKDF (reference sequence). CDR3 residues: CATSRDLPGSGTDTQYF. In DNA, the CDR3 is TGTGCCACCAGCAGAGATCTCCCGGGCTCGGGGACAGATACGCAGTATTTT.

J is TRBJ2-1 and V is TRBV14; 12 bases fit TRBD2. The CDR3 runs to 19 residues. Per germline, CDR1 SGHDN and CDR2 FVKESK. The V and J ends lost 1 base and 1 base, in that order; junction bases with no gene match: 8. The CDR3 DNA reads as TGTGCCAGCAGCCAAGGGACTAGCGGGACAGTAGGTTCCTACAATGAGCAGTTCTTC. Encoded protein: CASSQGTSGTVGSYNEQFF.

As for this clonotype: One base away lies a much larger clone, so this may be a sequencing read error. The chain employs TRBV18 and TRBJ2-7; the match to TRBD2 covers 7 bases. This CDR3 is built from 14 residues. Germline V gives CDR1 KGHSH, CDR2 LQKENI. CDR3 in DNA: TGTACCAGCTCTCGGGGAGCGGGGACCTACGAGCAGTACTTC. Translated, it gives CTSSRGAGTYEQYF.

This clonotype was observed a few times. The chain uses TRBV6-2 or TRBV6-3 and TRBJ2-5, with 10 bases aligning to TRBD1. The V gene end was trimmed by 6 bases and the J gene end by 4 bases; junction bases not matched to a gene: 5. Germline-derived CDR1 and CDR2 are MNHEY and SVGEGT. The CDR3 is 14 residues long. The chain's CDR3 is CASRDRDRGETQYF. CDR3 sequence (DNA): TGTGCCAGCAGGGACCGGGACAGGGGAGAGACCCAGTACTTC.

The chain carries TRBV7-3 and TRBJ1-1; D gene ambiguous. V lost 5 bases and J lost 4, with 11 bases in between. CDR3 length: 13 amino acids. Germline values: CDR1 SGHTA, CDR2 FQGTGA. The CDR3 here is CASSAYGSTEAFF. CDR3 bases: TGTGCCAGCAGCGCCTACGGGAGCACTGAAGCTTTCTTT.

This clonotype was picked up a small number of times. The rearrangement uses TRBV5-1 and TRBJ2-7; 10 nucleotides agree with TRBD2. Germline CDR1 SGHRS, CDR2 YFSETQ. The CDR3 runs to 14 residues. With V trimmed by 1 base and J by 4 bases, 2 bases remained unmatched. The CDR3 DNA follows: TGCGCCAGCAGCTTGACGACTAGCGGGTACGAGCAGTACTTC. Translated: CASSLTTSGYEQYF.

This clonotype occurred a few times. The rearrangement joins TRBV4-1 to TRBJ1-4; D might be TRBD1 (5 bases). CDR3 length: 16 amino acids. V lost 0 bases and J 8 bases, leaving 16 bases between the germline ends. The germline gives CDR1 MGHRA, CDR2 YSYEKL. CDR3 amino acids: CASSQEGVGGKEKLFF. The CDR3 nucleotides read TGCGCCAGCAGCCAAGAAGGGGTCGGAGGAAAGGAAAAACTGTTTTTT.

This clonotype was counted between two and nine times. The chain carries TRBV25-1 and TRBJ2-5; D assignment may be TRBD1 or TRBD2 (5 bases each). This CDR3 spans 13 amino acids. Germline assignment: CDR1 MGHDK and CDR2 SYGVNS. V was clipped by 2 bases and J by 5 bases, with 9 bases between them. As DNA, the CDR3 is TGTGCCAGCAGTGAAATGGGGGTGGAGACCCAGTACTTC. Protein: CASSEMGVETQYF.

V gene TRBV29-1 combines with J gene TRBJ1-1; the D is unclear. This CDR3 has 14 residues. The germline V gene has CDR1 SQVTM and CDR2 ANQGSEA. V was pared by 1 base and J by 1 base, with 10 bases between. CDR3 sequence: CSVEVGAKNTEAFF. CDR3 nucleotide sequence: TGCAGCGTTGAAGTCGGCGCCAAGAACACTGAAGCTTTCTTT.

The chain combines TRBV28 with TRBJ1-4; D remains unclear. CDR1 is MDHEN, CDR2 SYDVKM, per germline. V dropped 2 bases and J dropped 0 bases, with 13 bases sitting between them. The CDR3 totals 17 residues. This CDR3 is CASSLPFTAATNEKLFF. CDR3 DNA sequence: TGTGCCAGCAGTTTACCCTTCACAGCCGCAACTAATGAAAAACTGTTTTTT.

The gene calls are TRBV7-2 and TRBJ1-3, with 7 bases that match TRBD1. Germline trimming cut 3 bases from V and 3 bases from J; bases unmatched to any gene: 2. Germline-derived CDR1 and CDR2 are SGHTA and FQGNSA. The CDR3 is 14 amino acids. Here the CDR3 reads CASSFAGGGNTIYF. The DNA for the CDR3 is TGTGCCAGCAGCTTTGCAGGGGGTGGAAACACCATATATTTT. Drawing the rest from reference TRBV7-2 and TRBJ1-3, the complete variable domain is GAGVSQSPSNKVTEKGKDVELRCDPISGHTALYWYRQSLGQGLEFLIYFQGNSAPDKSGLPSDRFSAERTGGSVSTLTIQRTQQEDSAVYLCASSFAGGGNTIYFGEGSWLTVV.

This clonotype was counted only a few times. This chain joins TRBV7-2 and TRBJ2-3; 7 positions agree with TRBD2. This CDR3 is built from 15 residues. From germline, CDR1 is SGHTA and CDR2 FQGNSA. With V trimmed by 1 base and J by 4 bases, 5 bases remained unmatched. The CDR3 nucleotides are TGTGCCAGCAGCTTAGTCGCGGGAGAGCCAGATACGCAGTATTTT. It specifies CASSLVAGEPDTQYF. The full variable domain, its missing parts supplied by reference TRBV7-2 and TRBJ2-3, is GAGVSQSPSNKVTEKGKDVELRCDPISGHTALYWYRQSLGQGLEFLIYFQGNSAPDKSGLPSDRFSAERTGGSVSTLTIQRTQQEDSAVYLCASSLVAGEPDTQYFGPGTRLTVL.

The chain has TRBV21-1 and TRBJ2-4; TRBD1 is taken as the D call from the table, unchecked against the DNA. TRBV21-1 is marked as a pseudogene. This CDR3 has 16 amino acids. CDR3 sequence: CASSIGTGGTKNIQYF. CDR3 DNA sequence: TGTGCCAGCAGCATCGGGACAGGGGGGACCAAAAACATTCAGTACTTC.

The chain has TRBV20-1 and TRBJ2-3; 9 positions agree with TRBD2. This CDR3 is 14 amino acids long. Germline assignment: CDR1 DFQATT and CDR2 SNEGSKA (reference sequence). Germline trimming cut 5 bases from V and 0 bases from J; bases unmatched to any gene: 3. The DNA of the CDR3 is TGCAGTGCTTCTAGCGGGGCAAGCACAGATACGCAGTATTTT. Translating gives CSASSGASTDTQYF.

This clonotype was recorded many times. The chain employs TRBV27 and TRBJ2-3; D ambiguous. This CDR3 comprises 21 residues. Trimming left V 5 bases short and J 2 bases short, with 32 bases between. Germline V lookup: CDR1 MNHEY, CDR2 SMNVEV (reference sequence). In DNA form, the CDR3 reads TGTGCCAGCAGTCACAACATTTTATCCTCGGGCCGTTCGGAGTCCACAGATACGCAGTATTTT. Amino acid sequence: CASSHNILSSGRSESTDTQYF.